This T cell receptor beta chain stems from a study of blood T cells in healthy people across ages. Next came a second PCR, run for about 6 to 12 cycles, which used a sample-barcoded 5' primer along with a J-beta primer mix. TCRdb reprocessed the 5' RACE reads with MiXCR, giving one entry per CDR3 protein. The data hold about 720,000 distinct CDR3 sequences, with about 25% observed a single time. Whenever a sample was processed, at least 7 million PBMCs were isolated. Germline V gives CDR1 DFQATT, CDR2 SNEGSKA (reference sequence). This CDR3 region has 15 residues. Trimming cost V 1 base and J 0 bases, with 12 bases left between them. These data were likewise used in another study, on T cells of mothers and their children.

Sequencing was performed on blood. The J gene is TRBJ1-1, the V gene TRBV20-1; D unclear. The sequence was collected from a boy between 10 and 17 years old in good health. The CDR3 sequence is CSARGVGQMNTEAFF. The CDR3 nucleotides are TGCAGTGCTAGAGGGGTGGGTCAAATGAACACTGAAGCTTTCTTT.